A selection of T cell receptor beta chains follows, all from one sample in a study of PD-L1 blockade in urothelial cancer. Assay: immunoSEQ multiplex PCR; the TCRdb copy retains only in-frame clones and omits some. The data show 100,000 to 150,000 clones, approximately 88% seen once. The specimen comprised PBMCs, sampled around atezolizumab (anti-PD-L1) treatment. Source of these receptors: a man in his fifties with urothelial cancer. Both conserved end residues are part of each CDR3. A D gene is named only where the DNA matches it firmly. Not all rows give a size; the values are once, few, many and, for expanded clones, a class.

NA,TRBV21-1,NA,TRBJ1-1,TGTGCCAGCAGCAGAGTGATTCAGGCCGCAAGAATGAACACTGAAGCTTTCTTT,CASSRVIQAARMNTEAFF
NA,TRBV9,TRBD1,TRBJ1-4,TGTGCCAGCAGCAGGACAGGACTAAATGAAAAACTGTTTTTT,CASSRTGLNEKLFF
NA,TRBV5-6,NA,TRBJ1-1,TGTGCCAGCAGCTTGGGGGCAGGTAACACTGAAGCTTTCTTT,CASSLGAGNTEAFF
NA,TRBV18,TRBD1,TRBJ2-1,TGTGCCAGCTCACCAATCCCCGGGACAGGGTTAAATGAGCAGTTCTTC,CASSPIPGTGLNEQFF
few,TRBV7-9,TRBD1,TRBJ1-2,TGTGCCAGCAGCACGACAGGGTTCTTGTATGGCTACACCTTC,CASSTTGFLYGYTF
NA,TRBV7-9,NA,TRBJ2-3,TGTGCCAGCAGCCGAAGTGGCGATACGCAGTATTTT,CASSRSGDTQYF
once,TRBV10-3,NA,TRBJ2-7,TGTGCCATCAGTGAAGCCCAGGGGAGCTCCTACGAGCAGTACTTC,CAISEAQGSSYEQYF
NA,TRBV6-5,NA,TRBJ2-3,TGTGCCAGCAGTTTAGTTCTATCTAGCACAGATACGCAGTATTTT,CASSLVLSSTDTQYF
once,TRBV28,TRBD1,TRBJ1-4,TGTGCCAGCAGTACCTACAGGGGGCAAACGTCCGAAAAACTGTTTTTT,CASSTYRGQTSEKLFF
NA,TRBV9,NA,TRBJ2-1,TGTGCCAGCAGCGCACACGACAGGGGAGGGTACAATGAGCAGTTCTTC,CASSAHDRGGYNEQFF
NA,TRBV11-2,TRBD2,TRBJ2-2,TGTGCCAGCAGCGCCCGACCCCAGAGCGGGAGTTCCACCGGGGAGCTGTTTTTT,CASSARPQSGSSTGELFF
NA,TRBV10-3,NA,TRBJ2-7,TGTGCCATCGGGCGGGATTACAACTACGAGCAGTACTTC,CAIGRDYNYEQYF
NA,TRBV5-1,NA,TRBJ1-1,TGCGCCAGCAGCTTGGGGACAGCTATTCGGGAAGCTTTCTTT,CASSLGTAIREAFF
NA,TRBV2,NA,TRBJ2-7,TGTGCCAGCAGTGTCCAGGGAAACGAGCAGTACTTC,CASSVQGNEQYF
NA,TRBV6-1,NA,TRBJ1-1,TGTGCCAGCAGTGAGGGCAACATGAACACTGAAGCTTTCTTT,CASSEGNMNTEAFF
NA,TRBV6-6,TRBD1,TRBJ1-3,TGTGCCAGCAGTCAAACAGGGGCGGGAAACACCATATATTTT,CASSQTGAGNTIYF
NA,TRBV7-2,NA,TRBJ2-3,TGTGCCAGCTCCAGGTTGCGCGCAGATACGCAGTATTTT,CASSRLRADTQYF
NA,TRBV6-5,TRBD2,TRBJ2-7,TGTGCCAGCAGTTACAATCTAGCGGGGGACGAGCAGTACTTC,CASSYNLAGDEQYF
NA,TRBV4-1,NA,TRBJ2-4,TGCGCCAGCAGCCAAGATTTTTGGGGGCCACTAGCCAAAAACATTCAGTACTTC,CASSQDFWGPLAKNIQYF
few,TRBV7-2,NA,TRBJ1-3,TGTGCCAGCAGCCCCCCGCCAAACAGAAACACCATATATTTT,CASSPPPNRNTIYF
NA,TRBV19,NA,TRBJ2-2,TGTGCCAGTAGTATGTTAGCCCGGAACACCGGGGAGCTGTTTTTT,CASSMLARNTGELFF
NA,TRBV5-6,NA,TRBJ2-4,TGTGCCAGCAGCTTTTGGCAGGGTAGTTCTTCCAAAAACATTCAGTACTTC,CASSFWQGSSSKNIQYF
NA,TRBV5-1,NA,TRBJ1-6,TGCGCCAGCAGTCTCGCGGGACGGGATAATTCACCCCTCCACTTT,CASSLAGRDNSPLHF
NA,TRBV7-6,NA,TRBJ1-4,TGTGCCAGCAGCTTAGCACCATGGACGACCGGGGGAGAAAAACTGTTTTTT,CASSLAPWTTGGEKLFF
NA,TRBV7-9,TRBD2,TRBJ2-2,TGTGCCAGCAGCCTTAGCGGGAGAGGGACCGGGGAGCTGTTTTTT,CASSLSGRGTGELFF
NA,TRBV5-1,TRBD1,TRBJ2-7,TGCGCCAGCAGCCAGTTAGGGGGGTTACAGGGGGCTTTGGAGCAGTACTTC,CASSQLGGLQGALEQYF
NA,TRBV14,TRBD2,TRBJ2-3,TGTGCCAGCAGCAAGGGACTAGCGGGAAGCACAGATACGCAGTATTTT,CASSKGLAGSTDTQYF
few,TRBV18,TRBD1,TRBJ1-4,TGTGCCAGCTCTCCGGACAGGGTAAAACTGTTTTTT,CASSPDRVKLFF
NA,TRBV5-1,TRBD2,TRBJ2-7,TGCGCCAGCAGCTTAACTAGCGGGAGTGGCTACGAGCAGTACTTC,CASSLTSGSGYEQYF
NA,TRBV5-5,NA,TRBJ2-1,TGTGCCAGCAGCTTGGAGCTGTCGGAGCAGTTCTTC,CASSLELSEQFF
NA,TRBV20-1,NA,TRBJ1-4,TGCAGTGCTAGAATCCGAGAGAAACTGTTTTTT,CSARIREKLFF
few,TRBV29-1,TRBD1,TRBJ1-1,TGCAGCGTTGAAGACACCGGGACAGAGAACACTGAAGCTTTCTTT,CSVEDTGTENTEAFF
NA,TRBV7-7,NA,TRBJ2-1,TGTGCTAGCAGCTTATCTGGCAGCTCCTACAATGAGCAGTTCTTC,CASSLSGSSYNEQFF
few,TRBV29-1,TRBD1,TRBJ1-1,TGCAGCGGGGGACAGGGTAACACTGAAGCTTTCTTT,CSGGQGNTEAFF
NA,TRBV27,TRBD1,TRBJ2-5,TGTGCCAGCAGTTTAGGGACAGGGGGGGTAGAGACCCAGTACTTC,CASSLGTGGVETQYF
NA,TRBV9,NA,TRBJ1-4,TGTGCCAGCAGCGAGGGGCAGTCAACTAATGAAAAACTGTTTTTT,CASSEGQSTNEKLFF
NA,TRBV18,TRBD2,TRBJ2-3,TGTGCCAGCTCACCACTTCCGTCTAGCGGGACCACAGATACGCAGTATTTT,CASSPLPSSGTTDTQYF
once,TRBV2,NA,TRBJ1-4,TGTGCCAGCACGAGTGGGGGCAGAAATGAAAAACTGTTTTTT,CASTSGGRNEKLFF
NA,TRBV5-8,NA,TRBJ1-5,TGTGCCAGCAGCTTGGTGTCAGGGTACAATCAGCCCCAGCATTTT,CASSLVSGYNQPQHF
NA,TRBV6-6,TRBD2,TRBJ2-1,TGTGCCAGCAGTTTATATGCGGGAGCGGGTGAGCAGTTCTTC,CASSLYAGAGEQFF
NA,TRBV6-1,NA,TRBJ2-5,TGTGCCAGCAGTGACCGAGGTGGAGGCAGGGGCCAAGAGACCCAGTACTTC,CASSDRGGGRGQETQYF
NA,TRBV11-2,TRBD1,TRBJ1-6,TGTGCCAGCAGCCAAACAGGGGGCTCCTATAATTCACCCCTCCACTTT,CASSQTGGSYNSPLHF
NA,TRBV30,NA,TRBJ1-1,TGTGCCTGGAGTGTAGGGCAGGGTGATTATAGAGATATGAACACTGAAGCTTTCTTT,CAWSVGQGDYRDMNTEAFF
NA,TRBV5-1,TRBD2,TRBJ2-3,TGCGCCAGCAGGAGTAGCGGGACCACAGATACGCAGTATTTT,CASRSSGTTDTQYF
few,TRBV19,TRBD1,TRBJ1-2,TGTGCCAGTAGTTCGGGACAGAACTATGGCTACACCTTC,CASSSGQNYGYTF
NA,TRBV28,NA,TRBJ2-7,TGTGCCAGCAGTTTATCCGGGAAAGAGCAGTACTTC,CASSLSGKEQYF
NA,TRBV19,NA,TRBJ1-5,TGTGCCAGTAGTAATAGGGGGTTCGATCAGCCCCAGCATTTT,CASSNRGFDQPQHF
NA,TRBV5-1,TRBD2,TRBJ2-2,TGCGCCAGCAGCCGAACTAGCGGGAAGATAGACGGGGAGCTGTTTTTT,CASSRTSGKIDGELFF
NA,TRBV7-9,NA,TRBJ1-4,TGTGCCAGCAGAGTAGACACCGGAGGTGAAAAACTGTTTTTT,CASRVDTGGEKLFF
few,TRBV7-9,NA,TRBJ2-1,TGTGCCAGCAGCCCCCCCCATACAAGCTCCTACAATGAGCAGTTCTTC,CASSPPHTSSYNEQFF
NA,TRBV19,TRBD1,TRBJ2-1,TGTGCCAGTAGTGACATTACAGGGGTTGAGCAGTTCTTC,CASSDITGVEQFF
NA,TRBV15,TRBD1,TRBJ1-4,TGTGCCACCAGTAGGACAGGGGCAACTAATGAAAAACTGTTTTTT,CATSRTGATNEKLFF
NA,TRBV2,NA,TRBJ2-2,TGTGCCAGCAGTGAAGAGTGGTCAGGTTCCGGGGAGCTGTTTTTT,CASSEEWSGSGELFF
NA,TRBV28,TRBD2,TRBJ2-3,TGTGCCAGCAGTCCTCTAGCGGGAGTTGTAGATACGCAGTATTTT,CASSPLAGVVDTQYF
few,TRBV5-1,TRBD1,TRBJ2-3,TGCGCCAGCAGGGACGGGACAGGGACAGATACGCAGTATTTT,CASRDGTGTDTQYF
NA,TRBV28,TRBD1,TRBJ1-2,TGTGCCAGCACCATGGGACAGTACTATGGCTACACCTTC,CASTMGQYYGYTF
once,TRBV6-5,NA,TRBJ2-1,TGTGCCAGCAGTTACGGCGGCAGGGGATCCTACAATGAGCAGTTCTTC,CASSYGGRGSYNEQFF
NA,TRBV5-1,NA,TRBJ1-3,TGCGCCAGCAGCTTGGAGGGTACAGGGCGGGCTGGAAACACCATATATTTT,CASSLEGTGRAGNTIYF
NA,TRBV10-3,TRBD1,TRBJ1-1,TGTGCCATCAGGGAGAACGAGGGGGCGGGGACTGAAGCTTTCTTT,CAIRENEGAGTEAFF